This T cell receptor beta chain originates from a study of kidney transplant recipient with SARS-CoV-2 infection. The CDR3 loop spans 13 amino acids. A single record per CDR3 protein comes from TCRdb applying MiXCR to the reads. The profile covers fewer than 250,000 distinct CDR3 sequences, with around 26% appearing a single time and nearly 7.5% taken by the ten largest. Of note for this clonotype: A far larger clone is just one base off, so this is likely a read error.

Sequenced material: a blood sample, taken at baseline and on day 111 from a kidney transplant recipient. J is TRBJ2-4 and V is TRBV12-3 or TRBV12-4; D gene ambiguous. The source is a young adult male patient who had COVID-19 and was a kidney transplant recipient. These T cells may partly come from the graft donor. The CDR3 loop reads CASSFASLRGFTF. As DNA, the CDR3 is TGTGCCAGCAGTTTTGCCAGCCTAAGAGGCTTCACCTTC.